This TCR beta chain was found in a study of blood T cells in healthy people across ages. General study points: The study found more naive CD4+ cells and higher diversity in long-lived than aged donors. The study lacked donor CMV status, which possibly confounded expanded clonotype changes.

A second PCR of roughly 6 to 12 cycles used a sample-barcoded 5' primer and a J-beta primer mix. MiXCR was run by TCRdb on the 5' RACE reads, yielding one entry per CDR3 protein. The repertoire includes about 580,000 distinct CDR3 sequences, 47% of them detected once, and under 30% sits in the top ten. With respect to this clonotype: Its antigen is not identified.

This receptor was identified in a man of 80 years or more in good health. Specimen: blood.

This CDR3 is CASRWTGDYNEQFF. The CDR3 bases are TGTGCCAGCAGATGGACAGGAGACTACAATGAGCAGTTCTTC. The rearrangement links TRBV28 to TRBJ2-1, with 7 bases matching TRBD1. The CDR3 is 14 amino acids. In germline, CDR1 is MDHEN, CDR2 SYDVKM. V lost 6 bases to trimming and J lost 3 bases; unmatched junction nucleotides: 5.